A single sample gave rise to the 18 T cell receptor beta chains below, sequenced in a study of blood T cell repertoires in COVID-19. Sequencing used immunoSEQ multiplex PCR; TCRdb keeps in-frame clones, though not all of them. This sample carries 80,000 to 100,000 clones, roughly 78% of them seen once, and the ten largest clones take 10%. Source material: peripheral blood. All receptors come from a woman in her 70s with acute or convalescent COVID-19.

The CDR3 here is CASSSRDSYEQYF. CDR3 coding DNA: TGTGCCAGCAGCTCCCGGGACTCCTACGAGCAGTACTTC. V and J are TRBV5-4 and TRBJ2-7; possibly TRBD2 for D (5 bases). The V gene's germline CDR1 is SGHNT and CDR2 YYREEE (reference sequence). The V and J ends lost 3 bases and 0 bases respectively, with 7 bases between them. The CDR3 extends over 13 amino acids.

This clone came up once. This chain connects TRBV20-1 to TRBJ2-1, with TRBD1 as a possible D gene (5 bases). V lost 3 bases to trimming and J lost 6 bases, with 15 bases between them. This CDR3 is 14 amino acids long. Per germline, CDR1 DFQATT and CDR2 SNEGSKA (reference sequence). The CDR3: CSASPIQGLNEQFF. The CDR3 DNA sequence: TGCAGTGCTAGTCCTATCCAGGGTCTCAATGAGCAGTTCTTC.

The chain joins TRBV27 to TRBJ2-7; possibly TRBD2 for D (5 bases). Trimming removed 1 base at V and 6 bases at J, with 10 bases between. The CDR3 is made up of 13 amino acids. Germline values: CDR1 MNHEY, CDR2 SMNVEV (reference sequence). The CDR3 nucleotides are TGTGCCAGCAGTTTATTTCCACTAGTCGAGCAGTACTTC. Encoded protein: CASSLFPLVEQYF.

The V call is TRBV6-2 or TRBV6-3, the J call TRBJ2-5; a possible D gene is TRBD2 (6 bases). V was cut by 4 bases and J by 1 base, with 10 bases left in between. CDR1 MNHEY and CDR2 SVGEGT come from the germline V gene. This CDR3 is built from 14 residues. The CDR3 DNA follows: TGTGCCAGCAGTTCCGGGAGCCCCCAAGAGACCCAGTACTTC. This translates into CASSSGSPQETQYF.

The genes are TRBV6-5 and TRBJ1-1; D perhaps matches TRBD1 (5 bases). The CDR3 sequence is 14 residues long. V shed 0 bases and J shed 7 bases, with 12 bases lying between them. CDR1 is MNHEY and CDR2 is SVGAGI in the germline V gene. CDR3 coding DNA: TGTGCCAGCAGTTACTCGATGTCGGGGGGTGAAGCTTTCTTT. This encodes CASSYSMSGGEAFF.

Only one count was recorded for this clone. This chain uses TRBV18 with TRBJ1-1, with TRBD1 matching 8 bases. The V and J ends lost 4 bases and 10 bases, in that order; junction bases with no gene match: 8. The germline V gene has CDR1 KGHSH and CDR2 LQKENI. This CDR3 has 13 residues. The CDR3 DNA reads as TGTGCCAGCTCACGACTGGACAGGGTCGGAGCTTTCTTT. Its translation: CASSRLDRVGAFF.

This clone was detected only once. This chain connects TRBV2 to TRBJ1-5, with D unresolved. The germline V and J ends were trimmed by 4 bases and 4 bases, with 23 bases remaining between them. From germline, CDR1 is SNHLY and CDR2 FYNNEI. The CDR3 loop spans 18 amino acids. CDR3 nucleotides: TGTGCCAGCAGTGTTACCGGCGGAGTGGAAAGCCGAAATCAGCCCCAGCATTTT. Its translation is CASSVTGGVESRNQPQHF.

This chain joins TRBV12-3 or TRBV12-4 and TRBJ1-1; D ambiguous. The V end lost 7 bases, the J end lost 1 base, and 10 bases lay between the germline ends. The CDR3 length is 13 residues. The CDR3: CASTITPNTEAFF. CDR3 DNA sequence: TGTGCCAGCACCATTACACCGAACACTGAAGCTTTCTTT.

The chain carries TRBV28 and TRBJ1-2, with 7 bases matching TRBD1. V shed 6 bases, J shed 4 bases, and the junction held 5 bases outside the gene matches. The CDR3 is 13 residues long. Germline CDR1 is MDHEN and CDR2 is SYDVKM. This CDR3 is CASRQTGLYGYTF. The CDR3 DNA is TGTGCCAGCAGGCAGACAGGGCTCTATGGCTACACCTTC.

The chain joins TRBV4-1 to TRBJ2-1; D gene unclear. Germline CDR1 reads MGHRA; CDR2 reads YSYEKL. V was pared by 4 bases and J by 0 bases, with 10 bases between. The CDR3 runs 15 residues. CDR3 DNA sequence: TGCGCCAGCAGCCGAGAGCGAGTCTCCTACAATGAGCAGTTCTTC. Amino acids: CASSRERVSYNEQFF.

This rearrangement joins TRBV10-1 to TRBJ1-1; D is uncertain. Germline V lookup: CDR1 WNHNN, CDR2 SYGVQD (reference sequence). The CDR3 spans 14 residues. Deletions cut 8 bases from V and 3 bases from J, with 16 bases between. In nucleotides, the CDR3 is TGCGCCAGCCCCGCTGAGAGGGTTTACACTGAAGCTTTCTTT. Protein product: CASPAERVYTEAFF.

In nucleotides, the CDR3 is TGTGCCAGCAGTCGGAAGACAGGGAACTATGGCTACACCTTC. It encodes CASSRKTGNYGYTF. The chain links TRBV6-5 to TRBJ1-2; TRBD1 matches 7 bases. Looked up from germline, CDR1 is MNHEY and CDR2 is SVGAGI. The V and J ends lost 5 bases and 2 bases, in that order; junction bases with no gene match: 5. This CDR3 is 14 amino acids long.

Comment on this clone: This may be a read error: a much more frequent sequence differs by one nucleotide. The J gene is TRBJ2-2, the V gene TRBV7-9, with TRBD1 identical over 8 bases. V lost 2 bases and J lost 2; bases outside the gene matches: 1. CDR3 size: 15 residues. Germline CDR1 and CDR2: SEHNR and FQNEAQ (reference sequence). CDR3 region: CASSLQGANTGELFF. CDR3 DNA: TGTGCCAGCAGCTTACAGGGGGCAAACACCGGGGAGCTGTTTTTT.

The chain recombines TRBV9 with TRBJ2-1; 7 bases map to TRBD1. V shed 3 bases and J 3 bases; nucleotides not matched to a gene: 6. The CDR3 totals 15 residues. The germline gives CDR1 SGDLS, CDR2 YYNGEE. The CDR3 spells CASSATGEHYNEQFF. The CDR3 DNA sequence: TGTGCCAGCAGCGCAACAGGGGAACACTACAATGAGCAGTTCTTC.

The chain recombines TRBV29-1 with TRBJ1-4; D possibly corresponds to TRBD1 (6 bases). The CDR3 is 16 residues long. CDR1 and CDR2 from the germline V gene are SQVTM and ANQGSEA. The V gene lost 5 bases and the J gene lost 0 bases, with 16 bases spanning the gap. CDR3 region: CSVSFGQLATNEKLFF. CDR3 DNA: TGCAGCGTTTCATTCGGACAGCTCGCAACTAATGAAAAACTGTTTTTT.

The chain combines TRBV10-1 with TRBJ2-1; 11 nucleotides agree with TRBD2. This CDR3 has 15 residues. Losses at the gene ends were 7 bases for V and 1 base for J; bases not matched to a gene: 3. Looked up from germline, CDR1 is WNHNN and CDR2 is SYGVQD (reference sequence). The CDR3 protein is CASTSGGYSYNEQFF. As DNA, the CDR3 is TGCGCCAGCACTAGCGGGGGGTATTCCTACAATGAGCAGTTCTTC.

This rearrangement joins TRBV4-2 to TRBJ2-7; TRBD1 matches 10 bases. J gave up 2 bases and V 0 bases, and 10 bases lay outside the gene matches. Per germline, CDR1 LGHNA and CDR2 YNFKEQ. This CDR3 region has 18 residues. Here the CDR3 reads CASSQELGTGANPYEQYF. CDR3 bases: TGTGCCAGCAGCCAAGAACTCGGGACAGGGGCCAACCCCTACGAGCAGTACTTC.

V gene TRBV28 combines with J gene TRBJ1-5; no reliable D call. V was shortened by 5 bases and J by 13 bases, with 12 bases between the two germline ends. Germline V gene lookup returns CDR1 MDHEN and CDR2 SYDVKM. The CDR3 is made up of 11 amino acids. The CDR3 loop reads CASSRTLTQHF. The CDR3 nucleotides are TGTGCCAGCAGTCGAACTCTTACTCAGCATTTT.